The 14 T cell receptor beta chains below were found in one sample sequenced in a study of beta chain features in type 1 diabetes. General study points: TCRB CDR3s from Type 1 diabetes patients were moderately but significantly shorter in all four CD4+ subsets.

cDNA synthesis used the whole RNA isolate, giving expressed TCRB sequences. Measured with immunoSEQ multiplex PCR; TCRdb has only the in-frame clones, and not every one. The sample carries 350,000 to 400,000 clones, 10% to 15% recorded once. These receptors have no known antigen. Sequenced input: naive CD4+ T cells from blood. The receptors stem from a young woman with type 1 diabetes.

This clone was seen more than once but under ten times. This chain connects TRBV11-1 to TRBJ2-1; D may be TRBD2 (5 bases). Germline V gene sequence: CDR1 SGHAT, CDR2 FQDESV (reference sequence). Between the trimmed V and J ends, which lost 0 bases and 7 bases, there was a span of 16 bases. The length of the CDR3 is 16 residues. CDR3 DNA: TGTGCCAGCAGCTTAGCCCCCCCGGGCCTAGCAAATGAGCAGTTCTTC. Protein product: CASSLAPPGLANEQFF.

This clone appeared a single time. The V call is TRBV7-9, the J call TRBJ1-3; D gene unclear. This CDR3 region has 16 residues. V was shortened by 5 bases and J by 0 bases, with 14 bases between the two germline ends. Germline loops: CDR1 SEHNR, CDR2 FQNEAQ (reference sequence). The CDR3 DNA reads TGTGCCAGCAGCACGATATCCTCCTACTCTGGAAACACCATATATTTT. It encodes CASSTISSYSGNTIYF.

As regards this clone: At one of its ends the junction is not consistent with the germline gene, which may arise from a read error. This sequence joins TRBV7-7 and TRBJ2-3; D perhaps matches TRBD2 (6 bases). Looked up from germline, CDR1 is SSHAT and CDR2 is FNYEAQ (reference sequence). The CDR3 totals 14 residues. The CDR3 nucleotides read TGTGCTAGCAGCGAGGCGGGGAGCACAGATACGCAGTATTTT. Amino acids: CASSEAGSTDTQYF.

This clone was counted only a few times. CDR3 DNA sequence: TGCGCCAGCAGCGCCCGACTAGCGGGAGATCCCGGGGAGCTGTTTTTT. It specifies CASSARLAGDPGELFF. The V gene is TRBV4-1, the J gene TRBJ2-2, with TRBD2 matching 12 bases. This CDR3 comprises 16 residues. In germline, CDR1 is MGHRA, CDR2 YSYEKL. Trimming removed 5 bases from V and 6 bases from J; junction bases left unmatched: 7.

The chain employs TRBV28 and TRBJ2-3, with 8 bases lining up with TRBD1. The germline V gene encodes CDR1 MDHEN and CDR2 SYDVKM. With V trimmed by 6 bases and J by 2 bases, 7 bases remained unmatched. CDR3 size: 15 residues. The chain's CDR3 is CASSTGGWNTDTQYF. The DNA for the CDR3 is TGTGCCAGCAGCACAGGGGGTTGGAACACAGATACGCAGTATTTT.

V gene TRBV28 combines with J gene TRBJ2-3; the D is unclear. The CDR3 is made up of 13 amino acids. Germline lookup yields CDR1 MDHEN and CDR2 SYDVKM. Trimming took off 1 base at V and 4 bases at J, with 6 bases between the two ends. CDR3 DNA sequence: TGTGCCAGCAGTTTATCGACTGCAGATACGCAGTATTTT. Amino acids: CASSLSTADTQYF.

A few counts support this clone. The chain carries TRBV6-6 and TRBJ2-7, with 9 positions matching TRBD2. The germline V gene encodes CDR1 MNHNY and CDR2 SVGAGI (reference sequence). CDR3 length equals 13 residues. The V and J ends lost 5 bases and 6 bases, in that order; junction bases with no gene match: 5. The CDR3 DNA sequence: TGTGCCAGCAGTGGGGCGGGGGGGCGCGAGCAGTACTTC. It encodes CASSGAGGREQYF.

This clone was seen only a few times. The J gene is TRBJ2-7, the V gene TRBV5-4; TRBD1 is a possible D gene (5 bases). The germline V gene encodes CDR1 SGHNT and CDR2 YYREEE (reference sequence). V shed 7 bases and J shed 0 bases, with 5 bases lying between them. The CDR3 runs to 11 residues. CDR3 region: CASGASYEQYF. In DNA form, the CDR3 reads TGTGCCAGCGGGGCCTCCTACGAGCAGTACTTC.

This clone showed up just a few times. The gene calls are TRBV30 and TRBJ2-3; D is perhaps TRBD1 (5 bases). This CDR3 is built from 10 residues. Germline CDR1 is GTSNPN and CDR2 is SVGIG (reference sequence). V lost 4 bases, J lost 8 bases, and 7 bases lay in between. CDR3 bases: TGTGCCTGGACAGGGTCTACGCAGTATTTT. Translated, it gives CAWTGSTQYF.

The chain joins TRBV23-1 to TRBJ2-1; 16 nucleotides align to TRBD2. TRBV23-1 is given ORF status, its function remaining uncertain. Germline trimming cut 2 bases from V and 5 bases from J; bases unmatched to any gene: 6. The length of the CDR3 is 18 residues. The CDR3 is CASSQEGTSGRANNEQFF. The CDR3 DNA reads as TGCGCCAGCAGTCAAGAGGGGACTAGCGGGAGGGCCAACAATGAGCAGTTCTTC.

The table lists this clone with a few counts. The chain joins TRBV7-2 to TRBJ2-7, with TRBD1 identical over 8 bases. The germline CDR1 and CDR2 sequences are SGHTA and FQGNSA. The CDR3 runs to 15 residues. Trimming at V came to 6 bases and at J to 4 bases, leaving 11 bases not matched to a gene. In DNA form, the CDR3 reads TGTGCCAGCAGACCTAGACAGGGGTTGAGTTACGAGCAGTACTTC. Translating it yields CASRPRQGLSYEQYF.

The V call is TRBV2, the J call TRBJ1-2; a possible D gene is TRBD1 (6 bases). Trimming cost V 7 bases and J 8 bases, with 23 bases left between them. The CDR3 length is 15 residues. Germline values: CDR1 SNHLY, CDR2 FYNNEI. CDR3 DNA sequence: TGTGCCAGCATAAGGGGGAGCTTGACCGACGGGGGCTACACCTTC. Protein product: CASIRGSLTDGGYTF.

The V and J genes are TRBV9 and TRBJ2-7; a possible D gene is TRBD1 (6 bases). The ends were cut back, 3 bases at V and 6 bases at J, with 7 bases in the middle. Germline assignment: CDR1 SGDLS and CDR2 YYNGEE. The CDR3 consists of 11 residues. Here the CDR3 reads CASSAQGEQYF. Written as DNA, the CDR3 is TGTGCCAGCAGCGCACAGGGCGAGCAGTACTTC.

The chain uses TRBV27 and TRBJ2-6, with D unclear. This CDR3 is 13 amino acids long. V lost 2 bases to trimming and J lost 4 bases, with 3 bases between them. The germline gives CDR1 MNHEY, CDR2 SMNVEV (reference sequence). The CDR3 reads CASSLLGANVLTF. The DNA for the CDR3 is TGTGCCAGCAGTTTACTAGGGGCCAACGTCCTGACTTTC. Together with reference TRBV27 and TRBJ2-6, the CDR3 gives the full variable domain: EAQVTQNPRYLITVTGKKLTVTCSQNMNHEYMSWYRQDPGLGLRQIYYSMNVEVTDKGDVPEGYKVSRKEKRNFPLILESPSPNQTSLYFCASSLLGANVLTFGAGSRLTVL.